The 24 T cell receptor beta chains below all came from one sample that was sequenced in a study of shared clonotypes between healthy human individuals. Profiling relied on immunoSEQ multiplex PCR, and the TCRdb table lists in-frame clones only, not all of them. The table has some 2,000,000 clones, roughly 94% seen once; the top ten hold roughly 0.13%. Sequencing input: naive CD4+ T cells sorted from blood. Subset here: CD45RA+ positively selected. All receptors come from a man in his late teens or twenties in good health.

The chain carries TRBV5-1 and TRBJ2-3; tentative D call: TRBD2 (6 bases). Germline V CDR1 and CDR2: SGHRS, YFSETQ. The CDR3 contains 15 residues. The V end lost 4 bases, the J end lost 2 bases, and 14 bases lay between the germline ends. Here the CDR3 reads CASSPASANTDTQYF. The DNA for the CDR3 is TGCGCCAGCAGCCCGGCTAGCGCGAACACAGATACGCAGTATTTT.

The rearrangement links TRBV6-1 to TRBJ2-7, with 10 bases that match TRBD1. The ends lost 10 bases at V and 0 bases at J; junction bases unmatched: 3. The CDR3 runs to 13 residues. Germline CDR1 is MNHNS and CDR2 is SASEGT. In nucleotides, the CDR3 is TGTGCCACGGACAGGGGGATCTCCTACGAGCAGTACTTC. It codes for CATDRGISYEQYF.

The V gene is TRBV5-1, the J gene TRBJ2-3, with 11 positions matching TRBD2. CDR1 SGHRS and CDR2 YFSETQ come from the germline V gene. The CDR3 is 15 amino acids. V shed 3 bases and J 6 bases; nucleotides not matched to a gene: 6. Here the CDR3 DNA reads TGCGCCAGCAGCTGGAAAACTAGCGGGAGTGATACGCAGTATTTT. Translated: CASSWKTSGSDTQYF.

The chain has TRBV6-6 and TRBJ1-2, with a tentative D call TRBD1 (5 bases). The CDR3 covers 13 residues. Trimming left V 6 bases short and J 8 bases short, with 16 bases between. Per the germline V gene, CDR1 is MNHNY and CDR2 is SVGAGI (reference sequence). CDR3 sequence reads: CASSPDRRQGYTF. The CDR3 DNA follows: TGTGCCAGCAGCCCAGACAGACGGCAGGGCTACACCTTC.

This clone has just one count. The rearrangement uses TRBV5-6 and TRBJ1-5; weak D call: TRBD1 (6 bases). V shed 2 bases and J shed 10 bases, with 19 bases lying between them. CDR3 length: 15 amino acids. The germline V gene encodes CDR1 SGHDT and CDR2 YYEEEE. The CDR3 region has the DNA TGTGCCAGCAGCTTAGGGGGGGGACGTACCAGCCCCCAGCATTTT. It specifies CASSLGGGRTSPQHF.

The genes are TRBV5-8 and TRBJ2-1, with 11 nucleotides matching TRBD2. Germline trimming cut 4 bases from V and 3 bases from J; bases unmatched to any gene: 9. Per germline, CDR1 SGHTS and CDR2 YDEGEE. This CDR3 is 17 amino acids long. CDR3 DNA sequence: TGTGCCAGCAGCGAGGGTCTGGGGACTAGCGGCTACAATGAGCAGTTCTTC. This codes for CASSEGLGTSGYNEQFF.

V is TRBV9 and J is TRBJ2-7; D may match TRBD1 or TRBD2 (5 bases each). The CDR3 has 15 residues. Germline V gene lookup returns CDR1 SGDLS and CDR2 YYNGEE. Trimming removed 7 bases at V and 3 bases at J, with 20 bases between. This chain's CDR3 is CASASRDATVYEQYF. The CDR3 DNA sequence: TGTGCCAGCGCTAGCCGGGACGCAACTGTCTACGAGCAGTACTTC. The full variable domain, completed using reference TRBV9 and TRBJ2-7, is DSGVTQTPKHLITATGQRVTLRCSPRSGDLSVYWYQQSLDQGLQFLIQYYNGEERAKGNILERFSAQQFPDLHSELNLSSLELGDSALYFCASASRDATVYEQYFGPGTRLTVT.

The chain employs TRBV10-2 and TRBJ2-7; D is possibly TRBD2 (5 bases). Trimming took 6 bases from V and 5 from J, leaving 11 bases between them. The germline CDR1 and CDR2 sequences are WSHSY and SAAADI. The CDR3 is 12 amino acids. CDR3 sequence reads: CASSHFGDEQYF. The CDR3 region has the DNA TGCGCCAGCAGCCACTTCGGGGACGAGCAGTACTTC.

This clone was counted between two and nine times. This chain links TRBV9 with TRBJ1-5; no definite D call. This CDR3 contains 14 residues. Looked up from germline, CDR1 is SGDLS and CDR2 is YYNGEE. V was clipped by 3 bases and J by 0 bases, with 7 bases between them. CDR3 region: CASSGDYSNQPQHF. The DNA for the CDR3 is TGTGCCAGCAGCGGAGATTATAGCAATCAGCCCCAGCATTTT.

The genes are TRBV27 and TRBJ2-7; TRBD1 matches at 8 bases. CDR3 length: 15 amino acids. The germline V gene has CDR1 MNHEY and CDR2 SMNVEV (reference sequence). With 8 bases clipped from V and 5 bases from J, the junction kept 14 bases outside the gene matches. CDR3 sequence reads: CASVGARAGGNEQYF. CDR3 coding DNA: TGTGCCAGCGTAGGGGCCCGGGCAGGGGGCAACGAGCAGTACTTC.

This chain links TRBV30 with TRBJ2-2; D ambiguous. V was clipped by 2 bases and J by 7 bases, with 8 bases between them. Germline CDR1 and CDR2: GTSNPN and SVGIG (reference sequence). This CDR3 has 12 amino acids. The DNA for the CDR3 is TGTGCCTGGAGTCCTGTCGGCGGGGAGCTGTTTTTT. As protein: CAWSPVGGELFF.

This clone came up once. V gene TRBV2 combines with J gene TRBJ2-1; D gene unclear. V lost 11 bases and J lost 4, with 18 bases in between. Germline V gene data show CDR1 as SNHLY and CDR2 as FYNNEI. The CDR3 sequence is 14 residues long. CDR3 sequence: CAGWVGAQYNEQFF. CDR3 DNA sequence: TGTGCCGGCTGGGTTGGCGCACAATACAATGAGCAGTTCTTC.

V gene TRBV7-2 combines with J gene TRBJ1-2; no clear D. Trimming pared 4 bases from V and 4 bases from J, leaving 13 bases between. From germline, CDR1 is SGHTA and CDR2 FQGNSA. The length of the CDR3 is 14 residues. CDR3: CASSSFRSGYGYTF. The CDR3, as DNA: TGTGCCAGCAGCTCTTTCCGATCGGGCTATGGCTACACCTTC.

Comment on this clone: Other nucleotide sequences from this sample produce the same CDR3. DNA of the CDR3: TGTGCCAGCAGTCGGGACCGGGGCGATCAGCCCCAGCATTTT. It encodes CASSRDRGDQPQHF. The chain carries TRBV2 and TRBJ1-5, with D tentatively TRBD1 (5 bases). Trimming removed 5 bases from V and 5 bases from J, with 13 bases in between. Germline V CDR1 and CDR2: SNHLY, FYNNEI. This CDR3 has 14 residues.

The V and J genes are TRBV18 and TRBJ1-3; D gene unclear. V was clipped by 2 bases and J by 0 bases, with 11 bases between them. Germline assignment: CDR1 KGHSH and CDR2 LQKENI. The CDR3 contains 16 residues. The CDR3 DNA follows: TGTGCCAGCTCACCAACCGCCGACACCTCTGGAAACACCATATATTTT. This gives the protein CASSPTADTSGNTIYF.

The chain recombines TRBV10-3 with TRBJ2-5; no clear D gene. The germline V gene encodes CDR1 ENHRY and CDR2 SYGVKD. This CDR3 spans 12 amino acids. V was shortened by 6 bases and J by 4 bases, with 9 bases between the two germline ends. This chain's CDR3 is CAISEDGETQYF. CDR3 nucleotides: TGTGCCATCAGCGAGGACGGAGAGACCCAGTACTTC.

This clone was detected a few times. The chain carries TRBV7-9 and TRBJ2-1, with no clear D. There are 15 residues in the CDR3. Trimming removed 1 base at V and 0 bases at J, with 7 bases between. Germline CDR1 SEHNR, CDR2 FQNEAQ (reference sequence). The DNA for the CDR3 is TGTGCCAGCAGCTTAGACCTTAGCTCCTACAATGAGCAGTTCTTC. This encodes CASSLDLSSYNEQFF.

The J gene is TRBJ2-2, the V gene TRBV2, with 8 nucleotides matching TRBD1. Trimming cost V 5 bases and J 8 bases; bases outside gene matches: 10. The CDR3 contains 15 residues. Germline V CDR1 and CDR2: SNHLY, FYNNEI. The CDR3 spells CASSRTGLGPGELFF. The CDR3 DNA is TGTGCCAGCAGTAGGACAGGGTTGGGACCGGGGGAGCTGTTTTTT.

V usage is TRBV10-2 and J usage is TRBJ1-1; D call uncertain. This CDR3 is built from 15 residues. V was trimmed by 1 base and J by 0 bases, leaving 9 bases between them. From germline, CDR1 is WSHSY and CDR2 SAAADI. For the CDR3, the DNA is TGCGCCAGCAGTGAGTTTGGCAGCTTGAACACTGAAGCTTTCTTT. Its protein is CASSEFGSLNTEAFF.

The rearrangement uses TRBV5-4 and TRBJ2-7; 9 positions agree with TRBD1. The CDR3 has 14 residues. Per germline, CDR1 SGHNT and CDR2 YYREEE (reference sequence). V was pared by 4 bases and J by 2 bases, with 4 bases of the junction left unmatched. Here the CDR3 DNA reads TGTGCCAGCAGCCCGGACAGGGGAACCTACGAGCAGTACTTC. Its protein is CASSPDRGTYEQYF.

This rearrangement joins TRBV4-3 to TRBJ2-5; 16 nucleotides match TRBD2. Germline values: CDR1 LGHNA, CDR2 YSLEER. Germline trimming cut 1 base from V and 5 bases from J; bases unmatched to any gene: 7. The CDR3 has 18 amino acids. The CDR3 loop reads CASSQAPGLAGGPETQYF. For the CDR3, the DNA is TGCGCCAGCAGCCAAGCCCCGGGACTAGCGGGAGGGCCGGAGACCCAGTACTTC.

The V gene is TRBV25-1, the J gene TRBJ2-3; D remains unclear. Germline V gene lookup returns CDR1 MGHDK and CDR2 SYGVNS. The CDR3 totals 12 residues. The V gene lost 10 bases and the J gene lost 4 bases, with 12 bases spanning the gap. The CDR3: CATNGNADTQYF. Written as DNA, the CDR3 is TGTGCCACGAACGGAAACGCAGATACGCAGTATTTT.

Comments on this clone: Other nucleotide sequences in the sample specify the same CDR3. The gene calls are TRBV6-5 and TRBJ2-7; TRBD1 might be the D (5 bases). V lost 5 bases and J 2 bases, leaving 13 bases between the germline ends. Looked up from germline, CDR1 is MNHEY and CDR2 is SVGAGI. The CDR3 has 14 amino acids. The CDR3 region is CASSRGTGPYEQYF. The DNA for the CDR3 is TGTGCCAGCAGTAGGGGAACAGGCCCCTACGAGCAGTACTTC.

V and J are TRBV19 and TRBJ2-7; TRBD2 matches 8 bases. The CDR3 consists of 15 residues. CDR1 LNHDA and CDR2 SQIVND come from the germline V gene (reference sequence). Unmatched junction bases numbered 8, after V lost 3 bases and J lost 4 bases. CDR3 sequence (DNA): TGTGCCAGTAGTATTAGCGGGATGAGTATGTACGAGCAGTACTTC. Translated: CASSISGMSMYEQYF.